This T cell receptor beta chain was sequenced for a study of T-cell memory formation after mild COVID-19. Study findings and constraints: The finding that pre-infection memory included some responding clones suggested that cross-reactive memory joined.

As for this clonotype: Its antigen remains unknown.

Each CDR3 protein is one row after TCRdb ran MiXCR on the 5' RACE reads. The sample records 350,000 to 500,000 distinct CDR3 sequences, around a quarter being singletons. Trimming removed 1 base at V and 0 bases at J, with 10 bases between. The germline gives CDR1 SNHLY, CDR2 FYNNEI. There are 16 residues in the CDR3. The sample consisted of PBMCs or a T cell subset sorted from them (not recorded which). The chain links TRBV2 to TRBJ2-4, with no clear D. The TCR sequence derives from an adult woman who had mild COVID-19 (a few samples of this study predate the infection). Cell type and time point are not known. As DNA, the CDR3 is TGTGCCAGCAGTGAAGATCGGGCCGTAGCCAAAAACATTCAGTACTTC. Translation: CASSEDRAVAKNIQYF.